This is a list of T cell receptor beta chains from one sample in a study of shared clonotypes between healthy human individuals. The repertoire was sequenced with immunoSEQ multiplex PCR; TCRdb's copy has only in-frame clones and lacks some. The data contain about 820,000 clones, about 92% of them seen just once; the ten biggest clones take up around 24%. Sequencing used naive CD8+ T cells sorted from blood. The receptors come from a man aged 25 to 40 in good health. The CDR3 runs from the conserved cysteine through the conserved F or W. A D gene is named only where the DNA matches it firmly. A row's size may be missing; if present it is once, few, many or a size class.

V gene: TRBV30; clone size: once; J gene: TRBJ2-5; D gene: NA; CDR3 protein: CAWSVGGRWVFQYF
V gene: TRBV11-2; clone size: NA; J gene: TRBJ2-7; D gene: NA; CDR3 protein: CASSSVPYEQYF
V gene: TRBV19; clone size: NA; J gene: TRBJ2-7; D gene: NA; CDR3 protein: CASSVGGFSYEQYF
V gene: TRBV27; clone size: once; J gene: TRBJ2-7; D gene: NA; CDR3 protein: CASKEGGSYEQYF
V gene: TRBV7-9; clone size: NA; J gene: TRBJ2-7; D gene: NA; CDR3 protein: CASSPTDSYEQYF
V gene: TRBV5-1; clone size: NA; J gene: TRBJ2-7; D gene: TRBD1; CDR3 protein: CASSLDGTGITYEQYF
V gene: TRBV10-3; clone size: NA; J gene: TRBJ2-7; D gene: TRBD1; CDR3 protein: CAISDATGGSYEQYF
V gene: TRBV14; clone size: NA; J gene: TRBJ2-7; D gene: TRBD2; CDR3 protein: CASSPLAGGTYEQYF
V gene: TRBV7-9; clone size: once; J gene: TRBJ2-1; D gene: TRBD2; CDR3 protein: CASSGASGSSYNEQFF
V gene: TRBV2; clone size: NA; J gene: TRBJ2-2; D gene: NA; CDR3 protein: CASSEVSGELFF
V gene: TRBV7-6; clone size: once; J gene: TRBJ2-3; D gene: NA; CDR3 protein: CASSQGNTDTQYF
V gene: TRBV5-6; clone size: NA; J gene: TRBJ1-4; D gene: NA; CDR3 protein: CASSLQAAATNEKLFF
V gene: TRBV4-1; clone size: few; J gene: TRBJ2-7; D gene: TRBD2; CDR3 protein: CASSQETGGPSEQYF
V gene: TRBV9; clone size: NA; J gene: TRBJ1-1; D gene: TRBD1; CDR3 protein: CASSARQGPEAFF
V gene: TRBV28; clone size: once; J gene: TRBJ2-6; D gene: TRBD1; CDR3 protein: CASRTGQYGANVLTF
V gene: TRBV29-1; clone size: once; J gene: TRBJ2-4; D gene: TRBD2; CDR3 protein: CSAEGLETTSGRPKNIQYF
V gene: TRBV7-8; clone size: NA; J gene: TRBJ2-1; D gene: TRBD2; CDR3 protein: CASSIALAVRGEQFF
V gene: TRBV28; clone size: NA; J gene: TRBJ2-7; D gene: TRBD1; CDR3 protein: CASSPRDRELYEQYF
V gene: TRBV6-1; clone size: once; J gene: TRBJ2-3; D gene: TRBD2; CDR3 protein: CASSRLAGSRDTQYF
V gene: TRBV4-1; clone size: NA; J gene: TRBJ2-1; D gene: NA; CDR3 protein: CASSQAASSYNEQFF
V gene: TRBV2; clone size: NA; J gene: TRBJ2-5; D gene: NA; CDR3 protein: CASRGRTQYF
V gene: TRBV29-1; clone size: NA; J gene: TRBJ2-1; D gene: NA; CDR3 protein: CSVVDYSGSYNEQFF
V gene: TRBV7-9; clone size: NA; J gene: TRBJ2-5; D gene: NA; CDR3 protein: CASSPGRTPETQYF
V gene: TRBV1; clone size: NA; J gene: TRBJ2-7; D gene: NA; CDR3 protein: CTSSPGITYEQYF
V gene: TRBV15; clone size: NA; J gene: TRBJ2-7; D gene: TRBD1; CDR3 protein: CATSRVGTGDYEQYF
V gene: TRBV12-5; clone size: NA; J gene: TRBJ2-7; D gene: NA; CDR3 protein: CASGLYSGISPPPALSSYEQYF